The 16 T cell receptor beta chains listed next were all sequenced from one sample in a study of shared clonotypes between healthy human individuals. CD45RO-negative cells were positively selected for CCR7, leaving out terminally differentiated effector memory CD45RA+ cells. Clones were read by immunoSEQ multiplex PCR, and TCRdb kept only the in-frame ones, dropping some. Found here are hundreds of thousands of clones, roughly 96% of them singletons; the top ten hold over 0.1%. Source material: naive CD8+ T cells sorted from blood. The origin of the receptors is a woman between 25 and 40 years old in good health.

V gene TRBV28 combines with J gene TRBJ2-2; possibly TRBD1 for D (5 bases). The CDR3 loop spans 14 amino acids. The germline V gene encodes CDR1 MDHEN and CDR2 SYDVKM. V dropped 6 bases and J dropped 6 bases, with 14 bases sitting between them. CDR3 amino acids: CASSLQGGPGELFF. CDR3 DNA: TGTGCCAGCAGCCTTCAGGGTGGTCCCGGGGAGCTGTTTTTT.

CDR3 residues: CASSQDGTFAGGELFF. CDR3 DNA sequence: TGCGCCAGCAGCCAAGACGGGACTTTTGCTGGCGGGGAGCTGTTTTTT. V and J are TRBV4-1 and TRBJ2-2, with a weak D call TRBD2 (6 bases). Germline loops: CDR1 MGHRA, CDR2 YSYEKL. This CDR3 region has 16 residues. Trimming removed 0 bases from V and 7 bases from J, with 15 bases in between.

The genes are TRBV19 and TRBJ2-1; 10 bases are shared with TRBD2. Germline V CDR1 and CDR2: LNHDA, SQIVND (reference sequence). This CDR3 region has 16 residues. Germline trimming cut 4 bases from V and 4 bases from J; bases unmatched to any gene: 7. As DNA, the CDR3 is TGTGCCAGTAGTAAGCCAGGACTAGCGGTTTACAATGAGCAGTTCTTC. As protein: CASSKPGLAVYNEQFF.

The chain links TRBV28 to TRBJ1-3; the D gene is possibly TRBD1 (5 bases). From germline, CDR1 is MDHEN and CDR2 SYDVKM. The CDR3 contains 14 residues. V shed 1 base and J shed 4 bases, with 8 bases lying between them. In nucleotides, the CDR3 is TGTGCCAGCAGTTTATTGAGACAGGGAAACACCATATATTTT. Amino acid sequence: CASSLLRQGNTIYF. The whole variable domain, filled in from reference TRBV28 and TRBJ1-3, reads DVKVTQSSRYLVKRTGEKVFLECVQDMDHENMFWYRQDPGLGLRLIYFSYDVKMKEKGDIPEGYSVSREKKERFSLILESASTNQTSMYLCASSLLRQGNTIYFGEGSWLTVV.

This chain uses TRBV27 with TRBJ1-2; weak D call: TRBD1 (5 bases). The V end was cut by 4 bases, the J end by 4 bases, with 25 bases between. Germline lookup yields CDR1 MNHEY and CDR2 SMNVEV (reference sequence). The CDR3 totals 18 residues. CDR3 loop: CASSSTLYLGRGPYGYTF. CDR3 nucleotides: TGTGCCAGCAGTTCGACCCTTTATTTGGGGAGGGGACCCTATGGCTACACCTTC.

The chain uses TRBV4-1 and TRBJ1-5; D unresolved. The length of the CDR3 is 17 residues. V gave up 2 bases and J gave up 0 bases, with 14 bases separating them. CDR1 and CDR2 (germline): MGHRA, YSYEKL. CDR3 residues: CASSQSVGSYSNQPQHF. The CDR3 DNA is TGCGCCAGCAGCCAAAGTGTAGGGTCGTATAGCAATCAGCCCCAGCATTTT.

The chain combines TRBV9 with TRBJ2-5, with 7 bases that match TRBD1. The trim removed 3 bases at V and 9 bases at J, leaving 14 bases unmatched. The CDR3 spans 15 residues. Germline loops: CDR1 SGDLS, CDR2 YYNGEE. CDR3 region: CASSDGTASEIAQYF. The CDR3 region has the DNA TGTGCCAGCAGCGATGGGACAGCTTCTGAGATCGCCCAGTACTTC.

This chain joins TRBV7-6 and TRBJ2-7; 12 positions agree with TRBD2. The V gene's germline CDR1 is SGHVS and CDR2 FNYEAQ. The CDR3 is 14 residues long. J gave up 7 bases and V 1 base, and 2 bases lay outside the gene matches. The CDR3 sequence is CASSLGGLAGEQYF. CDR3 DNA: TGTGCCAGCAGCTTAGGAGGACTAGCGGGGGAGCAGTACTTC.

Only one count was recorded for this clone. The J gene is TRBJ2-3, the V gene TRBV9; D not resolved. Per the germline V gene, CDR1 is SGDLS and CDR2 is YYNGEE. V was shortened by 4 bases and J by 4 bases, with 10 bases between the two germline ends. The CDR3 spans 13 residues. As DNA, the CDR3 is TGTGCCAGCAGCCCAGGAGTCGCAGATACGCAGTATTTT. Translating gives CASSPGVADTQYF.

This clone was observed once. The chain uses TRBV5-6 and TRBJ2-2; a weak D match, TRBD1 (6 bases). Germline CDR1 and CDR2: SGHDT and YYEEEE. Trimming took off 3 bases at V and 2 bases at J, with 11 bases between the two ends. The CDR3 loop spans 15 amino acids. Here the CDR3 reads CASSSDSHNTGELFF. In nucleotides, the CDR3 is TGTGCCAGCAGCTCGGACAGCCATAACACCGGGGAGCTGTTTTTT.

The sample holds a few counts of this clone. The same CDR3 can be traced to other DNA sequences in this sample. The CDR3 spells CASRQNTEAFF. CDR3 coding DNA: TGTGCCAGCAGACAAAACACTGAAGCTTTCTTT. J is TRBJ1-1 and V is TRBV5-4; D remains unclear. CDR1 is SGHNT, CDR2 YYREEE, per germline (reference sequence). The CDR3 spans 11 residues. V dropped 5 bases and J dropped 2 bases, with 4 bases sitting between them.

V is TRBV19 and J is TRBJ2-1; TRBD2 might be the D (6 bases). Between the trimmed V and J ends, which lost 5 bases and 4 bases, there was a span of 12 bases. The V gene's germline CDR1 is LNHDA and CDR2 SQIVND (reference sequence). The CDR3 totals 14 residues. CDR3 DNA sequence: TGTGCCAGTAGTCCGCTGGCGGGATACAATGAGCAGTTCTTC. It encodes CASSPLAGYNEQFF.

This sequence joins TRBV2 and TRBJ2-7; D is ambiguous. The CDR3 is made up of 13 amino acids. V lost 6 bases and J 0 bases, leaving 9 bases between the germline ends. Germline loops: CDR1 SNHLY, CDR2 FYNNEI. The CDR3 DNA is TGTGCCAGCAGAAATTTAAGCTCCTACGAGCAGTACTTC. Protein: CASRNLSSYEQYF.

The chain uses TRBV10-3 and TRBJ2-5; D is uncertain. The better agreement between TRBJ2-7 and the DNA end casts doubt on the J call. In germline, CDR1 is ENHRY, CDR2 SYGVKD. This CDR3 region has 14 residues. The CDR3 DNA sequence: TGTGCCATCAGCATGGGCAGCCAATCGTACGAGCAGTACTTC. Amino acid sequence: CAISMGSQSYEQYF.

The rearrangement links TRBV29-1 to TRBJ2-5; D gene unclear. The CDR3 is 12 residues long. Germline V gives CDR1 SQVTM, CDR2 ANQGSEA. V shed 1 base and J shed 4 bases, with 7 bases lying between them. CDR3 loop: CSVEVQLETQYF. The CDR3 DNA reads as TGCAGCGTTGAAGTCCAGTTAGAGACCCAGTACTTC.

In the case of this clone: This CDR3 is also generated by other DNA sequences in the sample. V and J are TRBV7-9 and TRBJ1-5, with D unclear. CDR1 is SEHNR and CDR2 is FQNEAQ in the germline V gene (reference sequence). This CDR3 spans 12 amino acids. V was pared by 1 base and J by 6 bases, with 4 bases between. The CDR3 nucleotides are TGTGCCAGCAGCTTAGGGTCTCAGCCCCAGCATTTT. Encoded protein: CASSLGSQPQHF. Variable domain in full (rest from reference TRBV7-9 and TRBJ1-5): DTGVSQNPRHKITKRGQNVTFRCDPISEHNRLYWYRQTLGQGPEFLTYFQNEAQLEKSRLLSDRFSAERPKGSFSTLEIQRTEQGDSAMYLCASSLGSQPQHFGDGTRLSIL.